These T cell receptor beta chains were read from a single sample in a study of T-cell reconstitution after alpha-beta-depleted transplantation in children. TCRdb reprocessed the PCR reads with MiXCR, giving one entry per CDR3 protein. The sample records more than 450,000 distinct CDR3 sequences, 18% being singletons. The sample consisted of PBMCs from the stem cell graft donor, taken from the stem cell graft. The receptors were gathered from a human donor who donated a stem cell graft to a child with acute lymphoblastic leukemia. The CDR3 runs from the conserved cysteine through the conserved F or W. The D gene is left open where the match is weak. The size field is filled for only some rows; it gives once, few, many or a size class.

TRBD2,TRBV27,TRBJ2-1,-,CASSGGLVGEQFF,TGTGCCAGCAGTGGTGGACTAGTTGGTGAGCAGTTCTTC
-,TRBV12-3/TRBV12-4,TRBJ2-5,few,CASSRGNGETQYF,TGTGCCAGCAGCCGCGGGAATGGAGAGACCCAGTACTTC
-,TRBV21-1,TRBJ2-7,-,CASTLMTSGRRSYEQYF,TGTGCCAGCACCCTAATGACGAGCGGGAGGCGCTCCTACGAGCAGTACTTC
-,TRBV6-2/TRBV6-3,TRBJ2-7,few,CASIRGTGAASSYEQYF,TGTGCCAGCATAAGGGGCACGGGGGCGGCGAGCTCCTACGAGCAGTACTTC
-,TRBV5-6,TRBJ2-7,few,CASSREGEGLKTYEQYF,TGTGCCAGCTCCCGAGAGGGAGAGGGACTCAAGACCTACGAGCAGTACTTC
-,TRBV4-1,TRBJ2-6,-,CASSQVLDDLGANVLTF,TGCGCCAGCAGCCAAGTCCTGGACGATCTAGGGGCCAACGTCCTGACTTTC
TRBD1,TRBV20-1,TRBJ2-7,many,CSARTGGYEQYF,TGCAGTGCTAGGACAGGGGGCTACGAGCAGTACTTC
-,TRBV7-9,TRBJ2-1,-,CASSLTWEDEQFF,TGTGCCAGCAGCTTGACTTGGGAAGATGAGCAGTTCTTC
TRBD1,TRBV5-1,TRBJ1-1,few,CASMIWGTELNTEAFF,TGCGCCAGCATGATCTGGGGGACAGAATTGAACACTGAAGCTTTCTTT
TRBD2,TRBV18,TRBJ2-1,-,CASSPGTSGGEQFF,TGTGCCAGCTCACCCGGGACTAGCGGGGGTGAGCAGTTCTTC
-,TRBV11-2,TRBJ2-2,-,CASRPGEWGTGELFF,TGTGCCAGCCGCCCGGGGGAATGGGGCACCGGGGAGCTGTTTTTT
-,TRBV6-1,TRBJ2-2,few,CASIPAPNTGELFF,TGTGCCAGCATCCCAGCGCCTAACACCGGGGAGCTGTTTTTT
-,TRBV20-1,TRBJ1-1,-,CSARDGDFTEAFF,TGCAGTGCTAGAGATGGTGACTTTACTGAAGCTTTCTTT
-,TRBV5-6,TRBJ2-2,-,CASSLALLGTTGELFF,TGTGCCAGCAGCTTGGCTCTTCTGGGGACTACCGGGGAGCTGTTTTTT
-,TRBV13,TRBJ2-1,-,CASSPGFQNEQFF,TGTGCCAGCAGCCCCGGTTTTCAGAATGAGCAGTTCTTC
TRBD1,TRBV7-9,TRBJ1-2,-,CASSLSGTADYGYTF,TGTGCCAGCAGCTTGTCCGGGACAGCCGATTATGGCTACACCTTC
TRBD2,TRBV13,TRBJ2-7,-,CASSLGSGGGFSYEQYF,TGTGCCAGCAGCTTAGGTTCGGGGGGAGGCTTCTCCTACGAGCAGTACTTC
-,TRBV27,TRBJ2-7,-,CASRDLDFFYEQYF,TGTGCCAGCAGGGACTTGGACTTTTTCTACGAGCAGTACTTC
-,TRBV9,TRBJ2-6,-,CASSVVPGATSGANVLTF,TGTGCCAGCAGCGTAGTGCCAGGGGCCACCTCTGGGGCCAACGTCCTGACTTTC
TRBD1,TRBV20-1,TRBJ2-7,-,CSALQGPEQYF,TGCAGTGCTTTACAGGGGCCCGAGCAGTACTTC
-,TRBV27,TRBJ2-7,-,CASSSLLQGRYEQYF,TGTGCCAGCAGTTCCCTACTCCAGGGTCGGTACGAGCAGTACTTC
-,TRBV5-1,TRBJ2-2,-,CASSLVQGVAGELFF,TGCGCCAGCAGCTTGGTTCAGGGTGTCGCCGGGGAGCTGTTTTTT
TRBD1,TRBV20-1,TRBJ2-7,few,CSASTLTGSYEQYF,TGCAGTGCTAGTACCCTGACAGGGTCCTACGAGCAGTACTTC
-,TRBV27,TRBJ2-7,-,CASSHQGRFYEQYF,TGTGCCAGCAGTCACCAGGGACGTTTCTACGAGCAGTACTTC
-,TRBV5-1,TRBJ2-7,few,CASNLGLGPRYEQYF,TGCGCCAGCAACCTTGGCCTCGGCCCTCGTTACGAGCAGTACTTC
-,TRBV5-1,TRBJ2-1,-,CASSWGQELNEQFF,TGCGCCAGCAGCTGGGGACAAGAGTTGAATGAGCAGTTCTTC
-,TRBV20-1,TRBJ2-7,once,CSARDLISEQYF,TGCAGTGCTAGAGATTTAATCTCCGAGCAGTACTTC
TRBD1,TRBV5-1,TRBJ2-2,-,CASSLFPLQGGNTGELFF,TGCGCCAGCAGCCTCTTTCCTCTACAGGGGGGGAACACCGGGGAGCTGTTTTTT
-,TRBV7-9,TRBJ2-2,-,CASSLNQGTNTGELFF,TGTGCCAGCAGCCTAAACCAGGGGACGAACACCGGGGAGCTGTTTTTT
-,TRBV5-6,TRBJ2-4,-,CASSPWLDLDNSQYF,TGTGCCAGCAGCCCCTGGTTGGACCTGGACAACAGTCAGTACTTC
-,TRBV3-1,TRBJ1-2,few,CASSQQSNYGYTF,TGTGCCAGCAGCCAACAGAGTAACTATGGCTACACCTTC
-,TRBV6-1,TRBJ2-1,few,CASSPPHSYNEQFF,TGTGCCAGCAGCCCCCCTCACTCCTACAATGAGCAGTTCTTC
-,TRBV9,TRBJ1-5,few,CASSVAWNQPQHF,TGTGCCAGCAGCGTAGCCTGGAATCAGCCCCAGCATTTT
-,TRBV28,TRBJ2-4,few,CASLGTRVSRGYIQYF,TGTGCCAGCCTCGGAACTCGGGTGTCTAGGGGTTACATTCAGTACTTC
-,TRBV9,TRBJ2-5,few,CASAGIQETQYF,TGTGCCAGCGCCGGGATACAAGAGACCCAGTACTTC
-,TRBV29-1,TRBJ1-1,-,CSVVGGTEAFF,TGCAGCGTTGTGGGAGGGACTGAAGCTTTCTTT
TRBD2,TRBV27,TRBJ2-7,few,CACRSGNLYEQYF,TGTGCCTGCCGAAGCGGGAACCTCTACGAGCAGTACTTC
-,TRBV7-9,TRBJ2-1,-,CASSPRRSAGYNEQFF,TGTGCCAGCAGCCCTCGACGGTCTGCCGGCTACAATGAGCAGTTCTTC
TRBD2,TRBV29-1,TRBJ2-7,many,CSVDEGGSVTYEQYF,TGCAGCGTTGATGAGGGCGGGAGTGTCACCTACGAGCAGTACTTC
TRBD2,TRBV7-7,TRBJ2-5,few,CASSLVGTTPFQETQYF,TGTGCCAGCAGCTTGGTAGGGACTACACCCTTTCAAGAGACCCAGTACTTC
TRBD1,TRBV19,TRBJ1-5,-,CASMGTVLNQPQHF,TGTGCCAGTATGGGGACAGTTCTCAATCAGCCCCAGCATTTT
TRBD1,TRBV12-3/TRBV12-4,TRBJ2-2,few,CASRPTGDTGELFF,TGTGCCAGCAGGCCGACAGGGGACACCGGGGAGCTGTTTTTT
-,TRBV6-5,TRBJ2-7,-,CASSYRLQGGEQYF,TGTGCCAGCAGTTACCGGCTCCAGGGTGGCGAGCAGTACTTC
-,TRBV20-1,TRBJ1-5,few,CSATITGGGQPQHF,TGCAGTGCTACGATAACAGGAGGAGGACAGCCCCAGCATTTT
TRBD2,TRBV7-9,TRBJ2-2,few,CASSLYLAGDTGELFF,TGTGCCAGCAGCTTATATCTAGCGGGAGACACCGGGGAGCTGTTTTTT
TRBD2,TRBV5-1,TRBJ2-1,-,CASSLELAGLEQFF,TGCGCCAGCAGCTTGGAACTAGCGGGACTTGAGCAGTTCTTC
-,TRBV20-1,TRBJ2-3,-,CSARVTLDTQYF,TGCAGTGCTAGAGTCACACTAGATACGCAGTATTTT
-,TRBV3-1,TRBJ2-2,-,CASSLSDPGEFKDTGELFF,TGTGCCAGCAGCTTGAGTGACCCCGGGGAATTTAAAGACACCGGGGAGCTGTTTTTT
TRBD1,TRBV7-6,TRBJ2-4,few,CASSSRQGAKNIQYF,TGTGCCAGCAGCTCCCGACAGGGAGCCAAAAACATTCAGTACTTC
-,TRBV12-3/TRBV12-4,TRBJ2-1,-,CASSLGGAGRFSRNEQFF,TGTGCCAGCAGTTTAGGGGGGGCCGGTAGGTTTTCCCGCAATGAGCAGTTCTTC
TRBD2,TRBV6-4,TRBJ2-6,few,CASSDSTSHSGANVLTF,TGTGCCAGCAGTGACTCGACTAGCCACAGTGGGGCCAACGTCCTGACTTTC
TRBD2,TRBV3-1,TRBJ2-1,few,CASSRALAGAGSYNEQFF,TGTGCCAGCAGCCGGGCACTAGCGGGAGCCGGGTCCTACAATGAGCAGTTCTTC
TRBD2,TRBV20-1,TRBJ2-1,-,CRVSGSSYNEQFF,TGCAGGGTAAGCGGGAGTTCCTACAATGAGCAGTTCTTC
-,TRBV3-1,TRBJ1-1,-,CASSPRQLNTEAFF,TGTGCCAGCAGCCCGAGGCAGTTGAACACTGAAGCTTTCTTT
TRBD1,TRBV10-3,TRBJ2-6,few,CAIGEQGASGANVLTF,TGTGCCATCGGTGAACAGGGGGCGTCTGGGGCCAACGTCCTGACTTTC
TRBD1,TRBV24-1,TRBJ2-1,few,CATSEPGDRSYNEQFF,TGTGCCACCAGTGAACCTGGGGACAGGTCCTACAATGAGCAGTTCTTC
-,TRBV27,TRBJ1-1,few,CASRGGEGYTEAFF,TGTGCCAGCAGGGGGGGCGAAGGATACACTGAAGCTTTCTTT
-,TRBV6-1,TRBJ2-5,few,CASSEITQYF,TGTGCCAGCAGTGAGATTACCCAGTACTTC
-,TRBV4-1,TRBJ2-3,few,CASRGLGHTDTQYF,TGCGCCAGCAGGGGCCTGGGCCACACAGATACGCAGTATTTT